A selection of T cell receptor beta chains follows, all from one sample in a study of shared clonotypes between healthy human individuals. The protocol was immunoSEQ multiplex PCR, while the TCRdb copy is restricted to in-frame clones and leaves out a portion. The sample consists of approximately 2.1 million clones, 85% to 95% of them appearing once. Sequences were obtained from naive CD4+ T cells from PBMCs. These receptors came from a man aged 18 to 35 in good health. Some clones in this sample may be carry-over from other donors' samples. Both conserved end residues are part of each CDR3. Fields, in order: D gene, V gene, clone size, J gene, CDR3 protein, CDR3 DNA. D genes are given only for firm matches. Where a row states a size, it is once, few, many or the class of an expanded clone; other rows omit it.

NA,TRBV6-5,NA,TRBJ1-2,CASSYSPGGGYTF,TGTGCCAGCAGTTACTCGCCTGGGGGCGGCTACACCTTC
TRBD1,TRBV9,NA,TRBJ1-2,CASSPAQGAYYGYTF,TGTGCCAGCAGCCCCGCGCAGGGGGCTTACTATGGCTACACCTTC
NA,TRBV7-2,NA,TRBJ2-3,CASSLVRISDTQYF,TGTGCCAGCAGCTTAGTCCGAATCTCAGATACGCAGTATTTT
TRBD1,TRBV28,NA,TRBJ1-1,CASRGGVVGQTEAFF,TGTGCCAGCCGAGGGGGCGTAGTTGGTCAGACTGAAGCTTTCTTT
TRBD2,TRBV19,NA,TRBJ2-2,CAGRTSDNTGELFF,TGTGCCGGGAGGACTAGCGACAACACCGGGGAGCTGTTTTTT
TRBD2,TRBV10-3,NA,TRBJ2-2,CAISELAERTGELFF,TGTGCCATCAGTGAACTAGCGGAGCGCACCGGGGAGCTGTTTTTT
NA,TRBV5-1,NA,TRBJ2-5,CASSPSRVGETQYF,TGCGCCAGCTCCCCCTCTAGGGTAGGCGAGACCCAGTACTTC
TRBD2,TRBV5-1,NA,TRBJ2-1,CASSLFLAGNNEQFF,TGCGCCAGCAGCTTGTTCCTAGCGGGAAACAATGAGCAGTTCTTC
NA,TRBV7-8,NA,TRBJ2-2,CASSPRPAKAGELFF,TGTGCCAGCAGCCCCCGGCCGGCTAAAGCCGGGGAGCTGTTTTTT
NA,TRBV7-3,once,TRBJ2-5,CASSLEREETQYF,TGTGCCAGCAGCTTAGAACGGGAAGAGACCCAGTACTTC
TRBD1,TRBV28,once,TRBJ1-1,CASSEAGTGNTEAFF,TGTGCCAGCAGTGAGGCCGGGACAGGAAACACTGAAGCTTTCTTT
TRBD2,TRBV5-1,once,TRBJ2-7,CASSLDLAGVYEQYF,TGCGCCAGCAGCTTGGATCTAGCGGGAGTGTATGAGCAGTACTTC
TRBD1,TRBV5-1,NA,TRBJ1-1,CASSSRQGGNTEAFF,TGCGCCAGCAGCTCCCGACAGGGGGGGAACACTGAAGCTTTCTTT
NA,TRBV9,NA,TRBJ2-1,CASSVLGGYYNEQFF,TGTGCCAGCAGCGTACTGGGCGGATATTACAATGAGCAGTTCTTC
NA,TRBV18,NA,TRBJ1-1,CASSPGQNTEAFF,TGTGCCAGCTCCCCGGGACAAAACACTGAAGCTTTCTTT
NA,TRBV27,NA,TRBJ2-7,CASTSSVVGPYEQYF,TGTGCCAGCACCTCTAGCGTCGTGGGCCCCTACGAGCAGTACTTC
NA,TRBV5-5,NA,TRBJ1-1,CASSDRRALGVEAFF,TGTGCCAGCAGCGACCGCAGGGCGCTGGGGGTCGAAGCTTTCTTT
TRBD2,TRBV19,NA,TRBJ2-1,CASSIERERNEQFF,TGTGCCAGTAGTATCGAGCGGGAGCGCAATGAGCAGTTCTTC
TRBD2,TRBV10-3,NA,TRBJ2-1,CAISRLAGGLNEQFF,TGTGCCATCAGTCGTCTAGCGGGAGGGCTTAATGAGCAGTTCTTC
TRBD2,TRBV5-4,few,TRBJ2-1,CASSLPSGSYNEQFF,TGTGCCAGCAGTCTCCCTAGCGGATCCTACAATGAGCAGTTCTTC
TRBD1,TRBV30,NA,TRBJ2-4,CAWSVEGATLAKNIQYF,TGTGCCTGGAGTGTAGAGGGGGCGACCCTAGCCAAAAACATTCAGTACTTC
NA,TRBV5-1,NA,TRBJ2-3,CASSTRVHGDTQYF,TGCGCCAGCAGCACCCGGGTCCACGGGGATACGCAGTATTTT
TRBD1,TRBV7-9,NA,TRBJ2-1,CASSLGGTGYNEQFF,TGTGCCAGCAGCTTAGGAGGGACAGGGTACAATGAGCAGTTCTTC
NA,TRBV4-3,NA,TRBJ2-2,CASSPLKGDTGELFF,TGCGCCAGCAGCCCTCTAAAAGGAGATACCGGGGAGCTGTTTTTT
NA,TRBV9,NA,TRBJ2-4,CASSPEDRITQYF,TGTGCCAGCAGCCCAGAAGATCGTATCACTCAGTACTTC
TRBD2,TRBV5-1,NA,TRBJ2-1,CASSLGLLASGRGKQFF,TGCGCCAGCAGCTTGGGTTTATTGGCTAGCGGGAGAGGCAAGCAGTTCTTC
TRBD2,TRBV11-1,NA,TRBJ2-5,CASRGGLAGPQETQYF,TGTGCCAGCAGAGGTGGGCTAGCGGGACCCCAAGAGACCCAGTACTTC
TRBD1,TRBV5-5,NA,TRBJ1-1,CASSLGQGAHTGAFF,TGTGCCAGCAGCTTGGGACAGGGGGCCCACACTGGAGCTTTCTTT
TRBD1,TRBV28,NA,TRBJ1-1,CASTLGGRGPTEAFF,TGTGCCAGCACCCTAGGAGGCAGGGGGCCGACTGAAGCTTTCTTT
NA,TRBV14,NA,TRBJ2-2,CASSRSYGTPTYTGELFF,TGTGCCAGCAGCCGCTCATATGGGACCCCAACCTACACCGGGGAGCTGTTTTTT
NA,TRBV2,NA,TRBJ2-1,CASSGGGTPYIEQFF,TGTGCCAGCAGTGGGGGCGGGACTCCCTACATTGAGCAGTTCTTC
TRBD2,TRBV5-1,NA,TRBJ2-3,CASSPTTSGRAPDTQYF,TGCGCCAGCAGCCCTACGACTAGCGGGAGGGCCCCAGATACGCAGTATTTT
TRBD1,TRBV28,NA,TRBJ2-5,CASRPRGQGVETQYF,TGTGCCAGCAGACCGCGCGGACAGGGGGTAGAGACCCAGTACTTC
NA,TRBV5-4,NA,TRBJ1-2,CASSLSGQEGYTF,TGTGCCAGCAGCTTGTCAGGCCAGGAGGGCTACACCTTC
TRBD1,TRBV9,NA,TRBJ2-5,CASSVATEGGGQETQYF,TGTGCCAGCAGCGTAGCTACCGAAGGGGGCGGCCAAGAGACCCAGTACTTC